This T cell receptor beta chain originates from a study of PD-L1 blockade in urothelial cancer (dated by TCRdb to the late 2010s). Turning to the overall study: Therapy was started at some point between 2013 and 2015 for all patients, and atezolizumab 1,200 mg was administered intravenously every 3 weeks. The study was an exploratory multi-omic analysis of somatic, immune and clinical correlates of response to PD-L1 blockade with atezolizumab in urothelial cancer. Pretreatment tumor samples, along with matched peripheral blood serially collected before and after atezolizumab treatment, were subjected to TCR sequencing. An ECOG performance status of 0 or 1 was recorded for the patients, and 0 to 3 prior chemotherapy regimens had been received by the patients. Blood samples were analyzed 3 weeks after the start of treatment (second dose) and 6 weeks after the start of treatment. About 10 patients achieved durable clinical benefit and fewer than 25 did not. Pretreatment blood TCR-seq was available for about 30 patients, at least one posttreatment blood collection was obtained for around 24 patients, and tumor TCR-seq was available for around 24 patients. A median of 141,255 T cells and some 82,000 unique TCRs was obtained from blood samples, and a median clonality of about 0.08 was observed. In the same patients, whole exome sequencing and RNA sequencing of pretreatment tumors were performed in addition to TCR sequencing. Durable clinical benefit was defined as progression-free survival longer than 6 months, and TCR features were also tested against progression-free and overall survival. About 90% of the roughly 29 patients were identified as males with urothelial cancer of bladder origin, and a prior smoking history was reported by 18 of 29 patients.

To estimate absolute template abundance from read counts, synthetic TCR analog templates were spiked into each PCR. The immunoSEQ assay was used to amplify TCRbeta CDR3 regions from genomic DNA with bias-controlled V and J gene primers. Rearranged TCRbeta segments were sequenced at approximately 20X coverage. Per the original workflow: Clustering was used to correct sequencing errors, and CDR3s were annotated against IMGT to assign V, D and J genes. Downstream analyses used only productive TCRbeta rearrangements and left out out-of-frame or stop-codon sequences. Clonality was calculated as one minus the Shannon entropy normalized by the log of the number of unique productive sequences. Clones differing between time points or between blood and tumor were identified by Fisher's exact test with Benjamini-Hochberg correction at adjusted p below 0.01. Not all clones reach the TCRdb copy of this immuneACCESS table, which keeps in-frame sequences only. Checked studies attribute under half of the gap to unresolved V genes and leave the rest unexplained. V and J calls and clone size are as listed in that table; D and trimming were resolved from the DNA. This sample has around 47,000 clones in its table, and approximately 78% of those were observed once. About 13% of the sample belongs to the ten largest clones.

Per the publication, the time point label means: peripheral blood 6 weeks after treatment start. The cohort comprised 30 or so patients with locally advanced or metastatic urothelial carcinoma treated at Memorial Sloan Kettering on a trial protocol. Peripheral blood mononuclear cells were collected pretreatment and during treatment, at between 1 and 8 total time points per patient. The Qiagen DNeasy Blood extraction kit was used to purify genomic DNA from total PBMCs and tumor samples. PBMCs were collected pretreatment and during treatment, and were isolated and stored as previously described. Concerning this clone: Its recognized antigen is unknown. No much larger clone exists at a distance of one base, and base qualities are not known.

General conclusions and limits of the study: At 3 weeks after the start of treatment, tumor-associated TCR clones in peripheral blood had expanded more in patients with durable benefit (n ≈ 24, p = 0.022). Because the sample size was small (n ≈ 29) and many exploratory analyses were performed, the results are intended to be hypothesis-generating. A pretreatment peripheral blood TCR clonality below the median was linked to improved progression-free and overall survival.

The specimen comprised PBMCs, sampled around atezolizumab (anti-PD-L1) treatment. The origin of this receptor is a man aged 60-69 years with urothelial cancer.

The CDR3 region: CASTPGQGHEQYF. In nucleotide form, the sequence is TGCGCCAGCACACCGGGACAGGGGCACGAGCAGTACTTC. This chain is built from TRBV5-1 and TRBJ2-7, with TRBD1 matching 10 junction bases. V ends up 6 bases short and J 5 bases short, with an unmatched junction base count of 5. Looking up the germline V gene yields CDR1 SGHRS and CDR2 YFSETQ. The CDR3 covers 13 residues, taking in both the cysteine and the phenylalanine. The CDR3 DNA has 39 bases and is translated from base 1.